Listed below are T cell receptor beta chains from one sample, sequenced in a study of cytomegalovirus exposure and HLA in healthy donors. Assay: immunoSEQ multiplex PCR; the TCRdb copy retains only in-frame clones and omits some. The data contain 120,000 to 150,000 clones, 87% of them seen just once; the ten biggest clones take up 4.5% to 5.5%. Specimen: PBMCs. All receptors come from a man younger than 30 in good health and CMV-seropositive. Both conserved end residues are part of each CDR3. The D gene is left open where the match is weak. Not all rows give a size; the values are once, few, many and, for expanded clones, a class.

D gene,J gene,clone size,V gene,CDR3 protein,CDR3 DNA
-,TRBJ1-2,-,TRBV10-3,CAISESDRRSYGYTF,TGTGCCATCAGTGAATCAGACAGGAGATCCTATGGCTACACCTTC
-,TRBJ1-1,-,TRBV28,CASLHPTLNTEAFF,TGTGCCAGCCTTCACCCGACACTGAACACTGAAGCTTTCTTT
-,TRBJ2-5,-,TRBV6-5,CASSNTGTAQETQYF,TGTGCCAGCAGTAACACCGGGACTGCACAAGAGACCCAGTACTTC
TRBD1,TRBJ1-2,-,TRBV4-1,CASSQIPGQENYGYTF,TGCGCCAGCAGCCAGATACCGGGACAGGAGAACTATGGCTACACCTTC
TRBD2,TRBJ2-1,few,TRBV19,CASSMSLAGYNEQFF,TGTGCCAGTAGTATGAGTCTAGCGGGCTACAATGAGCAGTTCTTC
-,TRBJ2-1,-,TRBV7-2,CASSLTEISYNEQFF,TGTGCCAGCAGCTTGACAGAGATCTCCTACAATGAGCAGTTCTTC
-,TRBJ2-1,-,TRBV4-2,CASSQEGEVSEQFF,TGTGCCAGCAGCCAAGAGGGAGAAGTATCTGAGCAGTTCTTC
-,TRBJ1-6,-,TRBV4-1,CASSETGSSNSPLHF,TGCGCCAGCAGCGAAACAGGTAGCTCAAATTCACCCCTCCACTTT
TRBD2,TRBJ2-7,-,TRBV7-8,CASSPDSGGRYEQYF,TGTGCCAGCAGCCCAGATAGCGGGGGGAGGTACGAGCAGTACTTC
TRBD1,TRBJ2-7,-,TRBV19,CASKPGQGPSYEQYF,TGTGCCAGTAAACCGGGACAGGGGCCCTCCTACGAGCAGTACTTC
TRBD1,TRBJ2-4,-,TRBV19,CASSMGTGLNIQYF,TGTGCCAGTAGTATGGGGACAGGGCTAAACATTCAGTACTTC
-,TRBJ1-5,-,TRBV6-1,CASRMGGSNQPQHF,TGTGCCAGCAGAATGGGGGGAAGCAATCAGCCCCAGCATTTT
-,TRBJ2-4,-,TRBV21-1,CASSIQGAPPLQAKNIQYF,TGTGCCAGCAGCATCCAGGGGGCGCCCCCCCTACAAGCCAAAAACATTCAGTACTTC